Following are 30 T cell receptor beta chains from one sample sequenced in a study of blood T cell repertoires in COVID-19. The method was immunoSEQ multiplex PCR; TCRdb's version includes in-frame clones alone and lacks a portion of them. The sample carries around 130,000 clones, approximately 86% recorded once. Sequencing was carried out using PBMCs or T cells enriched from blood (not recorded which). The receptors come from a woman aged 45 to 65 who had recovered from COVID-19.

The rearrangement uses TRBV19 and TRBJ2-7, with TRBD2 matching 8 bases. Germline loops: CDR1 LNHDA, CDR2 SQIVND (reference sequence). The CDR3 is 15 residues long. V dropped 3 bases and J dropped 3; count of bases not matched to a gene: 7. Here the CDR3 DNA reads TGTGCCAGTAGTATGGGACTAGGGATTAGCTACGAGCAGTACTTC. Translating gives CASSMGLGISYEQYF.

The chain links TRBV21-1 to TRBJ2-1; the D call in the table, TRBD1, was not verified against the DNA. TRBV21-1 is an annotated pseudogene. The CDR3 totals 17 residues. CDR3 loop: CASSKAHDRGPYNEQFF. CDR3 DNA: TGTGCCAGCAGCAAAGCGCATGACAGGGGTCCCTACAATGAGCAGTTCTTC.

The rearrangement joins TRBV6-5 to TRBJ2-3; possibly TRBD2 for D (6 bases). This CDR3 is 15 amino acids long. V was clipped by 5 bases and J by 6 bases, with 18 bases between them. Germline V gene lookup returns CDR1 MNHEY and CDR2 SVGAGI. The CDR3: CASSPTAGGSDTQYF. CDR3 bases: TGTGCCAGCAGTCCAACGGCTGGGGGGTCTGATACGCAGTATTTT.

The V and J genes are TRBV7-9 and TRBJ2-2; possibly TRBD2 for D (6 bases). V lost 5 bases, J lost 0 bases, and 13 bases lay in between. This CDR3 region has 16 residues. CDR1 and CDR2 (germline): SEHNR, FQNEAQ (reference sequence). The CDR3 spells CASSRPGLSNTGELFF. CDR3 coding DNA: TGTGCCAGCAGCCGTCCGGGACTGTCGAACACCGGGGAGCTGTTTTTT. The variable domain in full, completed from reference TRBV7-9 and TRBJ2-2, reads DTGVSQNPRHKITKRGQNVTFRCDPISEHNRLYWYRQTLGQGPEFLTYFQNEAQLEKSRLLSDRFSAERPKGSFSTLEIQRTEQGDSAMYLCASSRPGLSNTGELFFGEGSRLTVL.

In regard to this clone: Other DNA sequences of this sample code for an identical CDR3. This chain connects TRBV7-2 to TRBJ1-1, with no clear D. Trimming stripped 0 bases from V and 1 base from J, with 3 bases between. This CDR3 has 13 residues. CDR1 is SGHTA and CDR2 is FQGNSA in the germline V gene. The chain's CDR3 is CASSLARNTEAFF. In DNA form, the CDR3 reads TGTGCCAGCAGCTTAGCGCGGAACACTGAAGCTTTCTTT.

This clone has just a few counts. This rearrangement joins TRBV12-3 or TRBV12-4 to TRBJ2-7; 7 nucleotides line up with TRBD1. The CDR3 has 13 residues. Unmatched junction bases numbered 9, after V lost 6 bases and J lost 7 bases. This chain's CDR3 is CASSTDRVREQYF. CDR3 nucleotide sequence: TGTGCCAGCAGCACTGACAGGGTTCGTGAGCAGTACTTC.

This rearrangement joins TRBV5-1 to TRBJ1-1; 9 bases align to TRBD1. The V gene end was trimmed by 0 bases and the J gene end by 5 bases; junction bases not matched to a gene: 8. The CDR3 runs 16 residues. Germline V gene data show CDR1 as SGHRS and CDR2 as YFSETQ. CDR3 nucleotides: TGCGCCAGCAGCTTGGGCGCCGGGACAGGGCGGACTGAAGCTTTCTTT. Amino acids: CASSLGAGTGRTEAFF. The full variable domain, with the rest looked up from reference TRBV5-1 and TRBJ1-1, is KAGVTQTPRYLIKTRGQQVTLSCSPISGHRSVSWYQQTPGQGLQFLFEYFSETQRNKGNFPGRFSGRQFSNSRSEMNVSTLELGDSALYLCASSLGAGTGRTEAFFGQGTRLTVV.

The chain couples TRBV6-1 to TRBJ2-2; 7 bases are a match to TRBD1. Germline CDR1 is MNHNS and CDR2 is SASEGT. The CDR3 runs 17 residues. Trimming took 2 bases from V and 0 from J; bases not matched to a gene: 6. As DNA, the CDR3 is TGTGCCAGCAGTGAAAGGACAGGAGGCACGAACACCGGGGAGCTGTTTTTT. Amino acids: CASSERTGGTNTGELFF.

V gene TRBV11-2 combines with J gene TRBJ1-2; D gene ambiguous. Trimming cost V 6 bases and J 0 bases, with 2 bases left between them. The CDR3 consists of 11 residues. Germline values: CDR1 SGHAT, CDR2 FQNNGV. As DNA, the CDR3 is TGTGCCAGCAGTACTAACTATGGCTACACCTTC. It encodes CASSTNYGYTF.

The rearrangement joins TRBV6-2 or TRBV6-3 to TRBJ1-3, with 7 positions matching TRBD1. The J segment lost 0 bases and the V segment lost 2 bases, leaving 7 bases of the junction unmatched. This CDR3 region has 17 residues. Germline V gene data show CDR1 as MNHEY and CDR2 as SVGEGT. Written as DNA, the CDR3 is TGTGCCAGCAGTTACACCAGGACAGGCGTCTCTGGAAACACCATATATTTT. This encodes CASSYTRTGVSGNTIYF.

The genes are TRBV6-5 and TRBJ2-7; D might be TRBD1 (6 bases). Trimming removed 2 bases from V and 4 bases from J, with 12 bases in between. The germline V gene encodes CDR1 MNHEY and CDR2 SVGAGI. The CDR3 is 14 residues long. The CDR3 spells CASSYGGQRYEQYF. CDR3 in DNA: TGTGCCAGCAGTTACGGTGGACAGAGATACGAGCAGTACTTC.

The chain has TRBV7-9 and TRBJ2-7; D is uncertain. The V end was cut by 1 base, the J end by 3 bases, with 7 bases between. CDR1 is SEHNR and CDR2 is FQNEAQ in the germline V gene (reference sequence). The length of the CDR3 is 13 residues. CDR3 coding DNA: TGTGCCAGCAGCTTAGTAGGAGTCTACGAGCAGTACTTC. It encodes CASSLVGVYEQYF.

This rearrangement joins TRBV5-5 to TRBJ1-2, with D unclear. This CDR3 has 15 residues. Germline V gene data show CDR1 as SGHKS and CDR2 as YYEKEE (reference sequence). Trimming removed 0 bases from V and 0 bases from J, with 9 bases in between. Here the CDR3 reads CASSLAAVANYGYTF. In DNA form, the CDR3 reads TGTGCCAGCAGCTTGGCCGCGGTGGCTAACTATGGCTACACCTTC.

The V gene is TRBV9, the J gene TRBJ2-7; 13 nucleotides align to TRBD2. Germline V gives CDR1 SGDLS, CDR2 YYNGEE. V trimming: 4 bases; J trimming: 4 bases; junction bases outside the gene matches: 5. This CDR3 spans 15 amino acids. CDR3 loop: CASSFGLAGAYEQYF. CDR3 nucleotide sequence: TGTGCCAGCAGCTTCGGACTAGCGGGGGCATACGAGCAGTACTTC.

The chain couples TRBV6-2 or TRBV6-3 to TRBJ1-5; D remains ambiguous. Trimming shortened V by 2 bases and J by 7 bases, and 12 bases separated the two germline ends. The germline CDR1 and CDR2 sequences are MNHEY and SVGEGT. CDR3 length: 14 amino acids. CDR3 nucleotides: TGTGCCAGCAGTTACGAGATCCCGCGGCAGCCCCAGCATTTT. It is translated as CASSYEIPRQPQHF.

The rearrangement links TRBV9 to TRBJ2-2; D is perhaps TRBD2 (6 bases). V was cut by 0 bases and J by 3 bases, with 9 bases left in between. The CDR3 runs to 15 residues. Germline V CDR1 and CDR2: SGDLS, YYNGEE. DNA for the CDR3: TGTGCCAGCAGCGTAGGGGGACTCCACACCGGGGAGCTGTTTTTT. Residues: CASSVGGLHTGELFF.

The chain couples TRBV7-9 to TRBJ1-3; 7 nucleotides agree with TRBD1. From germline, CDR1 is SEHNR and CDR2 FQNEAQ (reference sequence). CDR3 length: 14 amino acids. With V trimmed by 3 bases and J by 7 bases, 6 bases remained unmatched. This chain's CDR3 is CASSFPGGVNTIYF. CDR3 nucleotides: TGTGCCAGCAGCTTCCCAGGGGGAGTCAACACCATATATTTT.

This chain connects TRBV12-3 or TRBV12-4 to TRBJ2-7, with 8 bases that match TRBD2. V lost 6 bases, J lost 7 bases, and 8 bases stayed unmatched. The CDR3 spans 13 residues. CDR3 nucleotide sequence: TGTGCCAGCAGACCGGGACTAGAAGCGGAGCAGTACTTC. Translation: CASRPGLEAEQYF.

The genes are TRBV30 and TRBJ1-5; D call uncertain. V was shortened by 2 bases and J by 2 bases, with 10 bases between the two germline ends. The CDR3 is 14 residues long. The germline V gene encodes CDR1 GTSNPN and CDR2 SVGIG (reference sequence). CDR3 residues: CAWSSRQGNQPQHF. CDR3 DNA: TGTGCCTGGAGTTCCCGGCAGGGCAATCAGCCCCAGCATTTT.

In DNA, the CDR3 is TGCGCCAGCAGCTCACCGGGACAGGGGCGATCCTACGAGCAGTACTTC. Its translation is CASSSPGQGRSYEQYF. This chain links TRBV5-1 with TRBJ2-7; 10 bases match TRBD1. J lost 1 base, V lost 3 bases, and 7 bases had no gene match. The length of the CDR3 is 16 residues. Germline V lookup: CDR1 SGHRS, CDR2 YFSETQ.

This clone was observed a single time. The gene calls are TRBV7-2 and TRBJ1-1; 9 bases map to TRBD1. Trimming removed 5 bases from V and 1 base from J; junction bases left unmatched: 8. This CDR3 has 16 amino acids. Germline values: CDR1 SGHTA, CDR2 FQGNSA. CDR3 protein: CASSPRPGQGNTEAFF. CDR3 bases: TGTGCCAGCAGCCCTCGACCGGGACAGGGGAACACTGAAGCTTTCTTT.

The V and J genes are TRBV19 and TRBJ1-5; a weak D match, TRBD1 (5 bases). The CDR3 is made up of 14 amino acids. Germline V lookup: CDR1 LNHDA, CDR2 SQIVND (reference sequence). V was pared by 8 bases and J by 0 bases, with 11 bases between. CDR3 in DNA: TGTGCCAGTGCCTTGACAGTTAGCAATCAGCCCCAGCATTTT. Its translation: CASALTVSNQPQHF.

This chain links TRBV9 with TRBJ2-7, with D tentatively TRBD2 (6 bases). Looked up from germline, CDR1 is SGDLS and CDR2 is YYNGEE. V was shortened by 0 bases and J by 7 bases, with 14 bases between the two germline ends. This CDR3 region has 14 residues. CDR3 residues: CASSVELRGGEQYF. For the CDR3, the DNA is TGTGCCAGCAGCGTAGAGTTAAGAGGAGGGGAGCAGTACTTC.

This clone was seen a handful of times. The chain is built from TRBV4-1 and TRBJ2-3; 8 nucleotides align to TRBD1. The CDR3 runs to 15 residues. Per the germline V gene, CDR1 is MGHRA and CDR2 is YSYEKL. Unmatched junction bases numbered 3, after V lost 2 bases and J lost 2 bases. The DNA for the CDR3 is TGCGCCAGCAGCCAACAGGGGGCGCACACAGATACGCAGTATTTT. It specifies CASSQQGAHTDTQYF.

This chain joins TRBV13 and TRBJ1-1; 9 bases are shared with TRBD1. The CDR3 covers 16 residues. V lost 5 bases and J lost 0; bases outside the gene matches: 7. CDR1 and CDR2 (germline): PRHDT, FYEKMQ (reference sequence). CDR3 amino acids: CASSLRTGALNTEAFF. CDR3 in DNA: TGTGCCAGCAGCCTACGGACAGGGGCCCTGAACACTGAAGCTTTCTTT.

This sequence joins TRBV6-6 and TRBJ2-7; no clear D gene. Germline CDR1 MNHNY, CDR2 SVGAGI (reference sequence). Trimming left V 2 bases short and J 4 bases short, with 6 bases between. CDR3 length equals 12 residues. CDR3 nucleotide sequence: TGTGCCAGCAGTTACGAGCATTACGAGCAGTACTTC. The encoded protein is CASSYEHYEQYF.

The V and J genes are TRBV10-1 and TRBJ2-3; 9 bases agree with TRBD1. This CDR3 comprises 19 residues. Germline CDR1 and CDR2: WNHNN and SYGVQD (reference sequence). V was pared by 5 bases and J by 3 bases, with 18 bases of the junction left unmatched. Written as DNA, the CDR3 is TGCGCCAGCAGTCGCCTGTCGGAGCCAGACAGGGGGGGGACAGATACGCAGTATTTT. Encoded protein: CASSRLSEPDRGGTDTQYF.

The rearrangement uses TRBV4-1 and TRBJ1-2; no clear D. CDR1 is MGHRA, CDR2 YSYEKL, per germline. The CDR3 contains 13 residues. Between the trimmed V and J ends, which lost 6 bases and 8 bases, there was a span of 16 bases. The CDR3 nucleotides are TGCGCCAGCAGAAACGCCGCAGGCCGAGGCTACACCTTC. It yields the protein CASRNAAGRGYTF.

This clone was observed a handful of times. J is TRBJ1-6 and V is TRBV5-8; TRBD1 matches 7 bases. This CDR3 contains 15 residues. With V trimmed by 2 bases and J by 6 bases, 5 bases remained unmatched. In germline, CDR1 is SGHTS, CDR2 YDEGEE. CDR3 in amino acids: CASSLRDRSNSPLHF. Here the CDR3 DNA reads TGTGCCAGCAGCTTAAGGGACAGATCTAATTCACCCCTCCACTTT.

This chain connects TRBV29-1 to TRBJ1-2; TRBD1 might be the D (5 bases). Germline V CDR1 and CDR2: SQVTM, ANQGSEA. CDR3 length: 13 amino acids. Trimming shortened V by 8 bases and J by 12 bases, and 25 bases separated the two germline ends. CDR3 in DNA: TGCAGCTTGCGGTCGATTGGACACGGAGGGGACACCTTC. Translated, it gives CSLRSIGHGGDTF.